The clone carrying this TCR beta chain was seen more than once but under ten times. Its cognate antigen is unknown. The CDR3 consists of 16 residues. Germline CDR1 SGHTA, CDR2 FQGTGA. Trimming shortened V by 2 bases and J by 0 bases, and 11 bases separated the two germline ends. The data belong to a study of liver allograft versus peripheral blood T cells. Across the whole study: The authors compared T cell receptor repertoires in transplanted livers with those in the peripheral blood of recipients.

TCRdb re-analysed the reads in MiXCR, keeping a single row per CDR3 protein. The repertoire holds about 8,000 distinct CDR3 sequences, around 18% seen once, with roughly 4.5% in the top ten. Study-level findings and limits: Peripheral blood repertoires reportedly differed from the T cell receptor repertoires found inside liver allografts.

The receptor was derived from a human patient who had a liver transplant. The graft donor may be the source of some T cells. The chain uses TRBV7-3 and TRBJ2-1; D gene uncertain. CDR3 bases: TGTGCCAGCAGCTTATTGAACTCACTCTCCTACAATGAGCAGTTCTTC. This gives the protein CASSLLNSLSYNEQFF.